These 4 T cell receptor beta chains share one sample of origin, sequenced in a study of post-analysis software for immune sequencing data. General study findings and limits: Comparison of patients with controls showed a handful of TRBV segments more frequent in patients, TRBV5-6, TRBV5-1 and TRBV20-1 among them.

The authors incorporated unique molecular identifiers into the TCR beta cDNA libraries. TCRdb reanalysed the PCR reads using MiXCR and keeps one entry per CDR3 protein. The sample carries about 430,000 distinct CDR3 sequences, 30% to 45% recorded once. No antigen has been assigned to these receptors. The source material was blood. Receptor source: a girl aged 2-10 years with multiple sclerosis.

This clonotype was seen more than once but under ten times. The rearrangement uses TRBV20-1 and TRBJ2-7; 9 bases are a match to TRBD1. CDR1 is DFQATT, CDR2 SNEGSKA, per germline (reference sequence). The J segment lost 5 bases and the V segment lost 0 bases, leaving 5 bases of the junction unmatched. This CDR3 comprises 14 residues. CDR3 sequence reads: CSARDRDRVDEQYF. CDR3 sequence (DNA): TGCAGTGCTAGAGATCGGGACAGGGTAGACGAGCAGTACTTC.

The chain combines TRBV27 with TRBJ2-1; 9 bases agree with TRBD1. The V gene's germline CDR1 is MNHEY and CDR2 SMNVEV (reference sequence). V gave up 4 bases and J gave up 4 bases; unmatched junction bases: 5. The CDR3 contains 15 residues. In DNA, the CDR3 is TGTGCCAGCAGTTCCGGGACAGGGATGTACAATGAGCAGTTCTTC. The encoded protein is CASSSGTGMYNEQFF.

This sequence joins TRBV27 and TRBJ2-7; weak D call: TRBD1 (6 bases). This CDR3 spans 16 amino acids. Germline loops: CDR1 MNHEY, CDR2 SMNVEV (reference sequence). Between the trimmed V and J ends, which lost 0 bases and 2 bases, there was a span of 14 bases. DNA for the CDR3: TGTGCCAGCAGTTTATCGGCCAGGGGTCGGGCCTACGAGCAGTACTTC. Its protein product is CASSLSARGRAYEQYF.

This clonotype has a handful of counts. The chain couples TRBV25-1 to TRBJ1-2; the D gene is possibly TRBD1 (5 bases). V lost 10 bases, J lost 3 bases, and 6 bases lay in between. This CDR3 region has 10 residues. Per germline, CDR1 MGHDK and CDR2 SYGVNS. This CDR3 reads CATGHYGYTF. The CDR3 DNA reads as TGTGCCACAGGGCACTATGGCTACACCTTC.